The rows below give T cell receptor beta chains drawn from one sample of a study of cytomegalovirus exposure and HLA in healthy donors. Profiled with immunoSEQ multiplex PCR; TCRdb holds only in-frame clones, not every one. The sample holds 100,000 to 150,000 clones, over 85% seen once. The sequenced sample was PBMCs. These receptor sequences come from a woman between 18 and 30 years old in good health and CMV-seronegative. Each CDR3 is given with its conserved first and last residue. Each record gives: J gene, clone size, V gene, CDR3 length, D gene, CDR3 DNA, CDR3 protein. The D gene is left open where the match is weak. The size of a clone is reported for some rows only, either as once, few or many, or as a class for expanded clones.

>TRBJ1-1|NA|TRBV5-6|13|NA
TGTGCCAGCAGCTTACTAATCTCCACTGAAGCTTTCTTT
CASSLLISTEAFF
>TRBJ1-1|NA|TRBV6-5|14|NA
TGTGCCAGCAGTTACTCTGAGGGAAATACTGAAGCTTTCTTT
CASSYSEGNTEAFF
>TRBJ2-1|NA|TRBV19|15|NA
TGTGCCAGTAGTATTGGGTGGGCCAGAAACAATGAGCAGTTCTTC
CASSIGWARNNEQFF
>TRBJ2-7|NA|TRBV14|14|NA
TGTGCCAGCAGCCCTGACAGGTCCTCCTACGAGCAGTACTTC
CASSPDRSSYEQYF
>TRBJ2-7|NA|TRBV7-6|13|NA
TGTGCCAGCAGCTTAGGTCCAGGGAACGAGCAGTACTTC
CASSLGPGNEQYF
>TRBJ2-1|once|TRBV4-2|17|TRBD2
TGTGCCAGCAGCCAAGATTGGCCGGCGGGAGTAAGCAATGAGCAGTTCTTC
CASSQDWPAGVSNEQFF
>TRBJ2-7|NA|TRBV4-2|16|TRBD2
TGTGCCAGCAGCCAAGCCCTAGCGGGAGGGTTCTACGAGCAGTACTTC
CASSQALAGGFYEQYF
>TRBJ1-2|once|TRBV7-9|14|TRBD1
TGTGCCAGCAGCGGAGCGACAGGGGCGGGTGGCTACACCTTC
CASSGATGAGGYTF
>TRBJ2-4|NA|TRBV4-3|13|NA
TGCGCCAGCAGCCAAAATCCTCAAAACATTCAGTACTTC
CASSQNPQNIQYF
>TRBJ2-7|NA|TRBV2|13|TRBD1
TGTGCCAGCAGGTGGGACAGAAACTACGAGCAGTACTTC
CASRWDRNYEQYF
>TRBJ2-3|NA|TRBV5-5|16|NA
TGTGCCAGCAGCTTGAACGAAGGCCGCACCGGGGTTACGCAGTATTTT
CASSLNEGRTGVTQYF
>TRBJ2-1|NA|TRBV28|19|TRBD1
TGTGCCAGCAGGCCCGGGACAGGGGGCGTGGATAGAGCTTACAATGAGCAGTTCTTC
CASRPGTGGVDRAYNEQFF
>TRBJ2-3|NA|TRBV5-1|15|NA
TGCGCCAGCAGCTTGGCCCCGGTTAGCACAGATACGCAGTATTTT
CASSLAPVSTDTQYF
>TRBJ1-6|NA|TRBV10-1|13|NA
TGCGCCAGCAGCTATACAGCGGAGTCACCCCTCCACTTT
CASSYTAESPLHF